This TCR beta chain was identified in a study of blood T cell repertoires in COVID-19. Produced via immunoSEQ multiplex PCR; TCRdb's table is partial and in-frame only. The sample consists of about 70,000 clones, approximately 80% of them appearing once. The source material was peripheral blood. This TCR derives from a woman older than 75 with active or convalescent COVID-19.

As DNA, the CDR3 is TGTGCCAGCAGCTCTCCACGACTAGCGGGGGGGGGTCCCCATGAGCAGTTCTTC. It is translated as CASSSPRLAGGGPHEQFF. The chain is built from TRBV11-3 and TRBJ2-1, with 14 bases identical to TRBD2. Germline trimming cut 4 bases from V and 8 bases from J; bases unmatched to any gene: 13. Germline V CDR1 and CDR2: SGHNT, YENEEA. The CDR3 has 18 amino acids.